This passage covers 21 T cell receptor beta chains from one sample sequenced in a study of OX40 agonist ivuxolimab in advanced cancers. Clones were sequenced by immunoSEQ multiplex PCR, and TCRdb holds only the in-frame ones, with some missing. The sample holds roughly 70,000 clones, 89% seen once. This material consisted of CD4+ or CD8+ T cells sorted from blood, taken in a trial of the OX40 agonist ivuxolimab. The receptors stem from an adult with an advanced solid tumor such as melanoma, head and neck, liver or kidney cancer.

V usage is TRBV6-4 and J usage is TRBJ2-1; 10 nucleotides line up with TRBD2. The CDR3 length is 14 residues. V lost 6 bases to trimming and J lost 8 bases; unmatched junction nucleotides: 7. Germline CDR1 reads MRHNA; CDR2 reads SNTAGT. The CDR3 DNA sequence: TGTGCCAGCAGGCAGCGGGAGGGCCTCTATGAGCAGTTCTTC. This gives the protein CASRQREGLYEQFF.

The CDR3 DNA is TGTGCCAGCTCACCCTTATGGGGGGAGGACGAGACCCAGTACTTC. Translated: CASSPLWGEDETQYF. The genes are TRBV18 and TRBJ2-5; TRBD2 is a possible D gene (6 bases). Trimming took off 3 bases at V and 5 bases at J, with 16 bases between the two ends. The germline CDR1 and CDR2 sequences are KGHSH and LQKENI. The CDR3 is 15 residues long.

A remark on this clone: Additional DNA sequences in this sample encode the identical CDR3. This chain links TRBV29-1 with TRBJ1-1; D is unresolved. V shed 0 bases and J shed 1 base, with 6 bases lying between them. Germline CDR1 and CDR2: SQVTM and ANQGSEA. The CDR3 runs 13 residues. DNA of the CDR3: TGCAGCGTTGAAGACAATGGGAACACTGAAGCTTTCTTT. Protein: CSVEDNGNTEAFF.

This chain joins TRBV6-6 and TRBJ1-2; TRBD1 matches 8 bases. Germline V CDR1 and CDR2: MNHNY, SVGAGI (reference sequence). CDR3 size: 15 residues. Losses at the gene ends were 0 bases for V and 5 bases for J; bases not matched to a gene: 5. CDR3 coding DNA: TGTGCCAGCAGTTACTCTCCGGACAGGGCATATGGCTACACCTTC. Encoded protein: CASSYSPDRAYGYTF.

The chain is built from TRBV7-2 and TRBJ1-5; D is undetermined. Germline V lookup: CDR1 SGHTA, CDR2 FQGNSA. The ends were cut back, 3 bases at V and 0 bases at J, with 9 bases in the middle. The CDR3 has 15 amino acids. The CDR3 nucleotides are TGTGCCAGCAGCTTCGTCGCGGATAGCAATCAGCCCCAGCATTTT. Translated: CASSFVADSNQPQHF.

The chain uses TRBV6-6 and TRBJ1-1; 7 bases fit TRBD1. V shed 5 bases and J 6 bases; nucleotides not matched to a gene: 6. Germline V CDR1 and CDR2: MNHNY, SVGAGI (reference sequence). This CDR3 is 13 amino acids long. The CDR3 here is CASSQGQAPEAFF. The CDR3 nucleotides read TGTGCCAGCAGTCAAGGACAGGCCCCTGAAGCTTTCTTT.

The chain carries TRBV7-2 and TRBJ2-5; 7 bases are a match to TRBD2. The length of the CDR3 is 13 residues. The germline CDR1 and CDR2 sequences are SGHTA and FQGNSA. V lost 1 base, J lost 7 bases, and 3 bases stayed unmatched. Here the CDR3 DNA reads TGTGCCAGCAGCTTAGAGGCTAGCGGGACCCAGTACTTC. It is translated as CASSLEASGTQYF. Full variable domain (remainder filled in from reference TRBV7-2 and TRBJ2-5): GAGVSQSPSNKVTEKGKDVELRCDPISGHTALYWYRQSLGQGLEFLIYFQGNSAPDKSGLPSDRFSAERTGGSVSTLTIQRTQQEDSAVYLCASSLEASGTQYFGPGTRLLVL.

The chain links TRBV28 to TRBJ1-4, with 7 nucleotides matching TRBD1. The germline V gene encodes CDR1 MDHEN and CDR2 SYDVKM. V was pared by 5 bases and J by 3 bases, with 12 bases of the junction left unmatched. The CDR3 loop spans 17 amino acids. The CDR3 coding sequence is TGTGCCAGCAGTCGCCTTGGGACAGTTGGTTCTAATGAAAAACTGTTTTTT. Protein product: CASSRLGTVGSNEKLFF.

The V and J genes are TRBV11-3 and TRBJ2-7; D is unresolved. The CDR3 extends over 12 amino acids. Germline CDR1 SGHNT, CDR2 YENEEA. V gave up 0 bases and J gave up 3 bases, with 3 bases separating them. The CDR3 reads CASSLDRYEQYF. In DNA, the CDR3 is TGTGCCAGCAGCTTAGATCGCTACGAGCAGTACTTC.

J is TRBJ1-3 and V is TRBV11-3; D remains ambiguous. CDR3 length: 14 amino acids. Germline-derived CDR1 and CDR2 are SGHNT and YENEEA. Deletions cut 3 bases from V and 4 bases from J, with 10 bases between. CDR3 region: CASSFATGGNTIYF. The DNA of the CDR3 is TGTGCCAGCAGCTTCGCAACGGGAGGAAACACCATATATTTT.

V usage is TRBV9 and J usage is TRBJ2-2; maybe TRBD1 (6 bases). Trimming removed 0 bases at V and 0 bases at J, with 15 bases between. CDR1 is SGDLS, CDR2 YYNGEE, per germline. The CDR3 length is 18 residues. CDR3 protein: CASSVVRTAYSNTGELFF. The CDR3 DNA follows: TGTGCCAGCAGCGTAGTTCGGACAGCTTATTCGAACACCGGGGAGCTGTTTTTT.

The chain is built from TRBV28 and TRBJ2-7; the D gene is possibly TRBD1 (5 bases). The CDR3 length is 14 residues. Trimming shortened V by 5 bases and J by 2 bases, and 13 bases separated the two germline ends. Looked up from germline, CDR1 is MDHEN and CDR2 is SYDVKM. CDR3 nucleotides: TGTGCCAGCAGTGCCCCCGACAGAGCCTACGAGCAGTACTTC. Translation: CASSAPDRAYEQYF.

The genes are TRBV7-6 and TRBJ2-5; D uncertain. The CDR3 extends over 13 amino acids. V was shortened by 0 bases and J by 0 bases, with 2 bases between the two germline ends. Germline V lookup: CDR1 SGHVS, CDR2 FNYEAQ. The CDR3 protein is CASSLADQETQYF. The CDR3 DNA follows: TGTGCCAGCAGCTTAGCGGACCAAGAGACCCAGTACTTC.

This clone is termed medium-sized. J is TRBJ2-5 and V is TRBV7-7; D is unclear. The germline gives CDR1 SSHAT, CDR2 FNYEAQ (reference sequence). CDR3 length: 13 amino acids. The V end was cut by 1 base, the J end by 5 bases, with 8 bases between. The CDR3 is CASSLELRETQYF. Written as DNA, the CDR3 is TGTGCCAGCAGCTTAGAGCTGCGGGAGACCCAGTACTTC.

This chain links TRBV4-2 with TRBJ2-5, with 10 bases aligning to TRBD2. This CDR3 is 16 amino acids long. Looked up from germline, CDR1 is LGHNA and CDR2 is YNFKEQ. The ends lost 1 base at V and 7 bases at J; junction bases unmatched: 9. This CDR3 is CASSQGTSGGHRTQYF. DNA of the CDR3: TGTGCCAGCAGCCAAGGGACTAGCGGAGGTCATCGGACCCAGTACTTC.

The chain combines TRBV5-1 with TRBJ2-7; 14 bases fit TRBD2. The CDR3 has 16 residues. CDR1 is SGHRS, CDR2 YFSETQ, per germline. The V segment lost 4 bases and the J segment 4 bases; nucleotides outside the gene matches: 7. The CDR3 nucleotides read TGCGCCAGCAGCGATACCGGGACTAGCGGGAGATACGAGCAGTACTTC. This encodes CASSDTGTSGRYEQYF.

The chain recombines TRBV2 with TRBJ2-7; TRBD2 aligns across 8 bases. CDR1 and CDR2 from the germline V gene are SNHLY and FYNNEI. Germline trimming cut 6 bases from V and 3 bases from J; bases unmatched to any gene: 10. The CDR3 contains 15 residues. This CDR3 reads CASSPSPGGVYEQYF. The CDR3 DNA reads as TGTGCCAGCAGCCCTTCTCCGGGAGGGGTCTACGAGCAGTACTTC. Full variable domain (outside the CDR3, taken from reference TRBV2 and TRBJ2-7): EPEVTQTPSHQVTQMGQEVILRCVPISNHLYFYWYRQILGQKVEFLVSFYNNEISEKSEIFDDQFSVERPDGSNFTLKIRSTKLEDSAMYFCASSPSPGGVYEQYFGPGTRLTVT.

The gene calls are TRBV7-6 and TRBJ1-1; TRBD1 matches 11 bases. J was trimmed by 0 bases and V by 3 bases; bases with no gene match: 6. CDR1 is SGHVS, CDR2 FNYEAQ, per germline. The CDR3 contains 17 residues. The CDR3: CASSLDRGRLMNTEAFF. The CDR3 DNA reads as TGTGCCAGCAGCTTGGACAGGGGGCGGCTTATGAACACTGAAGCTTTCTTT.

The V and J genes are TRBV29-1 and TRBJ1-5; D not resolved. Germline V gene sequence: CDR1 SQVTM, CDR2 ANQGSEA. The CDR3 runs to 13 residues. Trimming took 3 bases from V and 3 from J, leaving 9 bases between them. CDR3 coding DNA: TGCAGCGTTGACATGGGCCCCAATCAGCCCCAGCATTTT. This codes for CSVDMGPNQPQHF. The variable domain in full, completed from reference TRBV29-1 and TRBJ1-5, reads SAVISQKPSRDICQRGTSLTIQCQVDSQVTMMFWYRQQPGQSLTLIATANQGSEATYESGFVIDKFPISRPNLTFSTLTVSNMSPEDSSIYLCSVDMGPNQPQHFGDGTRLSIL.

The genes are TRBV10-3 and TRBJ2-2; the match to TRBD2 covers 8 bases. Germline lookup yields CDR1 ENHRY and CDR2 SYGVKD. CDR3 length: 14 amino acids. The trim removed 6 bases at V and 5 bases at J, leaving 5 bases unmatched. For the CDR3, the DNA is TGTGCCATCAGAAACAGCGGGAGTACCGGGGAGCTGTTTTTT. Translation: CAIRNSGSTGELFF.

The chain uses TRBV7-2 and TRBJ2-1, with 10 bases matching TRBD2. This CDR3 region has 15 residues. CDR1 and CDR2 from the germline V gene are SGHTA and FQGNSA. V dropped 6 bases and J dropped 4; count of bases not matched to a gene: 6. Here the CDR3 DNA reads TGTGCCAGCAGATCGACTAGCGGGCATTACAATGAGCAGTTCTTC. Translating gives CASRSTSGHYNEQFF.